This TCR beta chain was recovered during a study of beta chain features in type 1 diabetes. About the research overall: Some 110,000,000 sorted cells were examined across all samples.

Each of the sorted populations had a purity greater than 98%. As concerns this clone: As yet, its antigen is unknown.

Of the isolated RNA, all was reverse transcribed, and so the sequenced material was expressed TCRB transcripts. Only in-frame clones appear in the TCRdb table, and some are missing; sequencing was by immunoSEQ multiplex PCR. Found here are fewer than 450,000 clones, roughly 12% of them singletons; the top ten hold about 0.016%. Germline V gene data show CDR1 as MDHEN and CDR2 as SYDVKM. Trimming left V 8 bases short and J 7 bases short, with 12 bases between. This CDR3 spans 12 amino acids. Study-level findings and limits: The question of HLA type influencing TCRB rearrangement was one that remained unresolved here. Patients with type 1 diabetes carried fewer insertions and had more deletions at their VDJ junctions. Moderately but significantly shorter TCRB CDR3s were found in Type 1 diabetes patients in all four CD4+ subsets.

What was sequenced was naive CD4+ T cells from blood. The sequence derives from a woman between 18 and 29 years old with type 1 diabetes. This chain links TRBV28 with TRBJ2-1; D perhaps matches TRBD1 (6 bases). DNA for the CDR3: TGTGCCAGCCGGGTACAGGGTAATGAGCAGTTCTTC. As protein: CASRVQGNEQFF.